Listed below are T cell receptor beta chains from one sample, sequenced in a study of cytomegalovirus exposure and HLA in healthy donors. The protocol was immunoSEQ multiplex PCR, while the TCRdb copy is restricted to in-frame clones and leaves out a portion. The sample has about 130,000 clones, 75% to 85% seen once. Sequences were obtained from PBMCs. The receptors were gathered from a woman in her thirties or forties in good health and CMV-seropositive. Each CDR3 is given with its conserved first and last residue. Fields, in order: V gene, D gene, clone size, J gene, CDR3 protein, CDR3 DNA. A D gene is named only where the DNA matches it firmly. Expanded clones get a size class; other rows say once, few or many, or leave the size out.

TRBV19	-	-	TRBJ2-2	CASSQGLGELFF	TGTGCCAGTAGTCAGGGGCTCGGGGAGCTGTTTTTT
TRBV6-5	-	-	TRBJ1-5	CASSYNKGGNQPQHF	TGTGCCAGCAGTTATAACAAGGGAGGCAATCAGCCCCAGCATTTT
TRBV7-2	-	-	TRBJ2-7	CASSLLGGPGSEQYF	TGTGCCAGCAGCTTATTGGGGGGGCCGGGGAGCGAGCAGTACTTC
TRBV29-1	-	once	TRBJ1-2	CSVKVPVNYGYTF	TGCAGCGTTAAAGTCCCCGTCAACTATGGCTACACCTTC
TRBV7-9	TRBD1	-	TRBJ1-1	CASSSIRGRRTEAFF	TGTGCCAGCAGTTCAATCAGGGGGCGCAGAACTGAAGCTTTCTTT
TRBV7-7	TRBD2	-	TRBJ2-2	CASSLAGSTGELFF	TGTGCTAGCAGCTTAGCGGGCAGCACCGGGGAGCTGTTTTTT
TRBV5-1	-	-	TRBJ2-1	CASSLVGGVVNEQFF	TGCGCCAGCAGCTTGGTTGGCGGGGTTGTCAATGAGCAGTTCTTC
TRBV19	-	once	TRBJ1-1	CASTLDRENTEAFF	TGTGCCAGTACCTTGGACAGAGAGAACACTGAAGCTTTCTTT
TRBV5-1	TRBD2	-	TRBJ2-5	CASSLAAGGRETQYF	TGCGCCAGCAGCTTGGCCGCGGGAGGGAGAGAGACCCAGTACTTC
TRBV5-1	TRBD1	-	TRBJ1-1	CASSLASGQVRTEAFF	TGCGCCAGCAGCTTGGCCTCGGGACAGGTCAGGACTGAAGCTTTCTTT
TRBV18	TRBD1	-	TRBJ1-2	CASSRDREASYTF	TGTGCCAGCTCTCGGGACAGGGAGGCGAGCTACACCTTC
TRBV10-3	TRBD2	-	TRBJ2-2	CAIRLAGVAGELFF	TGTGCCATCCGACTAGCGGGAGTCGCCGGGGAGCTGTTTTTT
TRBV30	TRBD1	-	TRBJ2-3	CAWSPQGAYDTQYF	TGTGCCTGGAGTCCGCAGGGGGCATATGATACGCAGTATTTT
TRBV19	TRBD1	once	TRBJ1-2	CASSMGQGPYGYTF	TGTGCCAGTAGTATGGGACAGGGCCCCTATGGCTACACCTTC
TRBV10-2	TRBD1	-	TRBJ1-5	CASRYDRDQPQHF	TGCGCCAGCAGGTACGACAGGGATCAGCCCCAGCATTTT
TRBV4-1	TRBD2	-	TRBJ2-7	CASSQAGLTSGGYEQYF	TGCGCCAGCAGCCAAGCCGGCTTGACTAGCGGGGGGTACGAGCAGTACTTC
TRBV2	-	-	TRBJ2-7	CASTLTGTTYEQYF	TGTGCCAGCACCCTGACCGGGACAACCTACGAGCAGTACTTC
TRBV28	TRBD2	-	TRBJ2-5	CASRGLAQTQYF	TGTGCCAGCAGGGGACTAGCGCAGACCCAGTACTTC
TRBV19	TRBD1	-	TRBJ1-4	CASSTHRGQPEKLFF	TGTGCCAGTAGTACCCACAGGGGGCAGCCTGAAAAACTGTTTTTT
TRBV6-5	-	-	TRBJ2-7	CASSTLRLNYEQYF	TGTGCCAGCAGCACGCTACGACTAAACTACGAGCAGTACTTC
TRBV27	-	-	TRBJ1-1	CASSSLPGGNKAFF	TGTGCCAGCAGTTCGCTCCCAGGCGGGAACAAAGCTTTCTTT
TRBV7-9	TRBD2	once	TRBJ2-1	CASSTTPGLAGYNEQFF	TGTGCCAGCAGCACCACTCCGGGACTAGCGGGGTACAATGAGCAGTTCTTC
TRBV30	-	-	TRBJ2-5	CAWNNWRVGGVQETQYF	TGTGCCTGGAATAATTGGAGGGTGGGGGGAGTTCAAGAGACCCAGTACTTC
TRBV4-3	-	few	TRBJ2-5	CASSRNNLQGLEETQYF	TGCGCCAGCAGCCGGAATAACTTACAGGGATTGGAAGAGACCCAGTACTTC
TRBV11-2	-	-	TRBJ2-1	CASIFVDEQFF	TGTGCCAGCATATTTGTCGATGAGCAGTTCTTC
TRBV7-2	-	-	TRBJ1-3	CASSLQESAGTIYF	TGTGCCAGCAGCTTACAGGAAAGTGCGGGCACCATATATTTT
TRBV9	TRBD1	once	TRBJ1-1	CASSARQGATEAFF	TGTGCCAGCAGCGCCCGACAGGGGGCTACTGAAGCTTTCTTT
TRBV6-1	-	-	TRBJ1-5	CASSESTGPQPQHF	TGTGCCAGCAGTGAGTCGACAGGACCTCAGCCCCAGCATTTT
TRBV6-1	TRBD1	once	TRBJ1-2	CASRDRGDHGYTF	TGTGCCAGCAGAGACAGGGGTGACCATGGCTACACCTTC
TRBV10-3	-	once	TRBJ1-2	CAISGGSLYGYTF	TGTGCCATCAGCGGGGGGTCCCTCTATGGCTACACCTTC
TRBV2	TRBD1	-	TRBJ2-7	CAGTRQGPYEQYF	TGTGCCGGGACCAGACAGGGTCCCTACGAGCAGTACTTC
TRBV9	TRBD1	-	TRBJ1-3	CASSVWTGSGNTIYF	TGTGCCAGCAGCGTATGGACAGGGTCCGGAAACACCATATATTTT
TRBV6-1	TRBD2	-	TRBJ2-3	CASSEDLAGASTDTQYF	TGTGCCAGCAGTGAGGACCTAGCGGGGGCTAGCACAGATACGCAGTATTTT